This is a list of T cell receptor beta chains from one sample in a study of blood T cell repertoires in COVID-19. Using immunoSEQ multiplex PCR, the repertoire was profiled, and TCRdb retains in-frame clones only, with some absent. The table lists hundreds of thousands of clones, more than 75% of them singletons. Input material: peripheral blood. Every receptor here comes from a woman aged 25 to 39 who had recovered from COVID-19. Both conserved end residues are part of each CDR3. Only part of the rows carry a size: once, few, many, or a class if the clone is expanded.

>NA|TRBV15|TRBJ2-7
CATSKAGPYEQYF
>NA|TRBV7-2|TRBJ2-7
CASSLSPLYEQYF
>NA|TRBV27|TRBJ1-6
CASSLMANSPLHF
>NA|TRBV28|TRBJ2-5
CASSFRTAPETQYF
>NA|TRBV5-1|TRBJ1-1
CASLGSLNTEAFF
>NA|TRBV6-6|TRBJ1-1
CASSGRTEAFF
>NA|TRBV28|TRBJ2-7
CASSLIYSGSSYEQYF
>NA|TRBV28|TRBJ2-5
CASSLGRESKTQYF
>NA|TRBV18|TRBJ2-1
CASSPDRTNEQFF
>NA|TRBV5-4|TRBJ1-1
CASSPDRGRTEAFF
>once|TRBV12-5|TRBJ2-6
CASGFSGTGASYGANVLTF
>NA|TRBV4-3|TRBJ2-2
CASSQGGLAGSGELFF
>NA|TRBV7-7|TRBJ2-5
CASSFGGRVLETQYF
>NA|TRBV4-1|TRBJ1-5
CASSQDRGNQPQHF
>NA|TRBV10-3|TRBJ2-7
CAVGTGGYEQYF
>NA|TRBV24-1|TRBJ1-4
CATSDRGEKLFF
>NA|TRBV2|TRBJ2-2
CASSYDRSNTGELFF
>NA|TRBV5-1|TRBJ1-4
CASSPTDSPNEKLFF
>NA|TRBV5-1|TRBJ2-7
CASSSGQGSYEQYF
>once|TRBV6-2/TRBV6-3|TRBJ2-1
CASSPTTGREFF
>NA|TRBV6-5|TRBJ2-5
CATDGVVYQETQYF
>NA|TRBV13|TRBJ2-7
CASSLARGVYEQYF
>few|TRBV10-1|TRBJ2-7
CASSELVAYEQYF
>NA|TRBV2|TRBJ2-1
CAWRGLNEQFF
>NA|TRBV5-6|TRBJ2-7
CASTLLAGGSYEQYF
>NA|TRBV6-5|TRBJ1-5
CASTWTALNQPQHF
>NA|TRBV11-3|TRBJ1-1
CASSLGTGKNTEAFF
>NA|TRBV5-6|TRBJ2-7
CASSRSGFSYEQYF
>NA|TRBV7-2|TRBJ2-5
CASSPGQAQETQYF
>NA|TRBV28|TRBJ2-1
CASSQSGSSNEQFF
>NA|TRBV18|TRBJ2-3
CASSLGGTSTDTQYF
>NA|TRBV7-2|TRBJ2-2
CASSLVTGGGELFF
>NA|TRBV5-8|TRBJ1-1
CASSILPGGGAEAFF
>NA|TRBV19|TRBJ2-1
CASSTGGSYNEQFF
>once|TRBV5-1|TRBJ2-6
CASSLVGQAGANVLTF
>NA|TRBV7-9|TRBJ2-5
CASNRVVQETQYF
>NA|TRBV6-5|TRBJ2-3
CASSYLQGNADTQYF
>NA|TRBV3-1/TRBV3-2|TRBJ2-7
CASSQDFFPGSYEQYF